A selection of T cell receptor beta chains follows, all from one sample in a study of beta chain features in type 1 diabetes. The method was immunoSEQ multiplex PCR; TCRdb's version includes in-frame clones alone and lacks a portion of them. The table records 200,000 to 250,000 clones, under 70% of them present only once. Sequencing was carried out using naive CD4+ T cells from blood. These TCRs come from a man aged 30 to 39 in good health. Both conserved end residues are part of each CDR3. D genes are given only for firm matches. The listing skips clone size in some rows; elsewhere it reads once, few, many or a size class.

>NA|TRBV10-3|TRBJ2-7|NA
CAISESNGRQGEQYF
TGTGCCATCAGTGAGTCGAACGGCAGACAAGGCGAGCAGTACTTC
>NA|TRBV2|TRBJ2-3|NA
CASSADRSSTDTQYF
TGTGCCAGCAGTGCAGACAGAAGCAGCACAGATACGCAGTATTTT
>NA|TRBV15|TRBJ2-5|NA
CATSRDNGEETQYF
TGTGCCACCAGCAGAGATAACGGCGAGGAGACCCAGTACTTC
>NA|TRBV5-1|TRBJ2-5|few
CASSLFRDKETQYF
TGCGCCAGCAGCTTGTTTCGGGACAAGGAGACCCAGTACTTC
>NA|TRBV7-9|TRBJ1-5|once
CASSLEGVRNQPQHF
TGTGCCAGCAGCTTAGAAGGGGTCAGGAATCAGCCCCAGCATTTT
>NA|TRBV30|TRBJ2-7|few
CAWSRARGSYEQYF
TGTGCCTGGAGTAGGGCGAGGGGCTCCTACGAGCAGTACTTC
>NA|TRBV7-9|TRBJ1-1|NA
CASSSTQVNTEAFF
TGTGCCAGCAGCTCCACGCAGGTGAACACTGAAGCTTTCTTT
>TRBD2|TRBV9|TRBJ2-7|NA
CASSEGLAGDYEQYF
TGTGCCAGCAGCGAGGGACTAGCGGGAGACTACGAGCAGTACTTC
>TRBD2|TRBV29-1|TRBJ2-1|NA
CSVGESGNTEQFF
TGCAGCGTTGGGGAGAGCGGGAATACTGAGCAGTTCTTC
>NA|TRBV5-6|TRBJ2-5|NA
CASSLEAETQYF
TGTGCCAGCAGCTTGGAGGCGGAGACCCAGTACTTC
>NA|TRBV2|TRBJ1-1|NA
CASSEAEQGAAFF
TGTGCCAGCAGTGAAGCTGAACAGGGTGCAGCTTTCTTT
>TRBD1|TRBV30|TRBJ1-1|NA
CAWRPGQAKGTEAFF
TGTGCCTGGAGGCCAGGACAGGCTAAAGGAACTGAAGCTTTCTTT
>NA|TRBV21-1|TRBJ2-5|NA
CASSSTGTSGIRETQYF
TGTGCCAGCAGCAGCACCGGGACTAGCGGGATAAGGGAGACCCAGTACTTC